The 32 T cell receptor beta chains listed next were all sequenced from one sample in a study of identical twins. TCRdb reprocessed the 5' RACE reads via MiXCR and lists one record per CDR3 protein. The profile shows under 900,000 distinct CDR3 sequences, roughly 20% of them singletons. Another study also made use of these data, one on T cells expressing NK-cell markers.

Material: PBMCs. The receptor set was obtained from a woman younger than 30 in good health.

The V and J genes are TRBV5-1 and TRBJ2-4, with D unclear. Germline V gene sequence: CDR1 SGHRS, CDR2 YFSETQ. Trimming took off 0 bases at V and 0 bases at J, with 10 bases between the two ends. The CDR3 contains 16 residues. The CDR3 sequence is CASSLDTAQAKNIQYF. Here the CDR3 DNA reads TGCGCCAGCAGCTTGGACACAGCCCAAGCCAAAAACATTCAGTACTTC. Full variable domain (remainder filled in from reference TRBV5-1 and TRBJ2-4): KAGVTQTPRYLIKTRGQQVTLSCSPISGHRSVSWYQQTPGQGLQFLFEYFSETQRNKGNFPGRFSGRQFSNSRSEMNVSTLELGDSALYLCASSLDTAQAKNIQYFGAGTRLSVL.

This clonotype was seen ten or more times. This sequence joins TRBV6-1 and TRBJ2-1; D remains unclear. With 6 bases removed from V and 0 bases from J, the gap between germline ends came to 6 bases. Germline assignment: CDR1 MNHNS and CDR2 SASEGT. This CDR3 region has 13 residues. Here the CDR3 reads CASSTSSYNEQFF. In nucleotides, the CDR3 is TGTGCCAGCAGCACCAGCTCCTACAATGAGCAGTTCTTC.

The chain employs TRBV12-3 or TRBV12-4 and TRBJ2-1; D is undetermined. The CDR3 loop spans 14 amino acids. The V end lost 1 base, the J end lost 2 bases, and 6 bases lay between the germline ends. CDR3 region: CASSLGVPYNEQFF. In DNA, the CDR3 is TGTGCCAGCAGTTTAGGGGTCCCCTACAATGAGCAGTTCTTC.

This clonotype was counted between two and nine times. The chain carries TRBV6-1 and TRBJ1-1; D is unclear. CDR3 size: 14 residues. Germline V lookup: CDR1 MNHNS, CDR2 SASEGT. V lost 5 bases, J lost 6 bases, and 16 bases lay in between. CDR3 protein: CASSIPNLGAEAFF. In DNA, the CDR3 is TGTGCCAGCAGTATCCCAAACCTTGGAGCTGAAGCTTTCTTT.

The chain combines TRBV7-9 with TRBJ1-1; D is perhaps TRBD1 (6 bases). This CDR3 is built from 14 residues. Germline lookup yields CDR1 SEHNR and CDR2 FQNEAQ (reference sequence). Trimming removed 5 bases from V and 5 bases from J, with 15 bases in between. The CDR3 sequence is CASSRLIQGTEAFF. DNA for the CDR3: TGTGCCAGCAGCCGGCTCATCCAGGGGACTGAAGCTTTCTTT.

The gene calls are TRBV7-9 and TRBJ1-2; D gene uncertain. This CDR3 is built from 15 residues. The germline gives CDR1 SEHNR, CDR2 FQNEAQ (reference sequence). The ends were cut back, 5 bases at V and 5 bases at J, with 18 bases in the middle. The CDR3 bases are TGTGCCAGCAGCGCCCCTCCCCTCGGGGAATATGGCTACACCTTC. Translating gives CASSAPPLGEYGYTF.

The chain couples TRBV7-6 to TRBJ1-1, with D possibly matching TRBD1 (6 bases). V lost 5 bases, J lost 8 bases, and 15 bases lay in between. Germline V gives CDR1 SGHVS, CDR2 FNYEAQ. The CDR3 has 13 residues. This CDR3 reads CASSPTGQPEAFF. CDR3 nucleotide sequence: TGTGCCAGCAGCCCTACAGGACAGCCGGAAGCTTTCTTT.

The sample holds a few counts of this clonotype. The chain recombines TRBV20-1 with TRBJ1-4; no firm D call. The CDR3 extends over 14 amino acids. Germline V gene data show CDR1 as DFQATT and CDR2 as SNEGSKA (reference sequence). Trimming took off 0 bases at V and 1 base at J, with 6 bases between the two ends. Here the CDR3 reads CSARDRITNEKLFF. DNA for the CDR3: TGCAGTGCTAGAGATCGGATAACTAATGAAAAACTGTTTTTT.

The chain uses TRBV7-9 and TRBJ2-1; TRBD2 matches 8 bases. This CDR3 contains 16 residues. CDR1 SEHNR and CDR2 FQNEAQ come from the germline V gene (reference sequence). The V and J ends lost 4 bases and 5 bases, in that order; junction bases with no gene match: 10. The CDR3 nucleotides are TGTGCCAGCAGCTGGCCCCCCAGCGGGAGAGACAATGAGCAGTTCTTC. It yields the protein CASSWPPSGRDNEQFF. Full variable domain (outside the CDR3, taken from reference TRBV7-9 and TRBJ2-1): DTGVSQNPRHKITKRGQNVTFRCDPISEHNRLYWYRQTLGQGPEFLTYFQNEAQLEKSRLLSDRFSAERPKGSFSTLEIQRTEQGDSAMYLCASSWPPSGRDNEQFFGPGTRLTVL.

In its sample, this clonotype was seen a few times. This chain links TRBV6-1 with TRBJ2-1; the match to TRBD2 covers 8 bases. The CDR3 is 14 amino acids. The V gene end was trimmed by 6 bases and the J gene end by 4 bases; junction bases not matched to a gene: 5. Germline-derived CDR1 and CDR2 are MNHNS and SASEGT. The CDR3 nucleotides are TGTGCCAGCAGCAAACTAGCGGCATACAATGAGCAGTTCTTC. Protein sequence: CASSKLAAYNEQFF.

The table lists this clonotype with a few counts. CDR3 region: CASSWGGPYEQYF. The CDR3 coding sequence is TGCGCCAGCAGCTGGGGGGGTCCCTACGAGCAGTACTTC. The chain uses TRBV5-1 and TRBJ2-7, with 7 positions matching TRBD2. V trimming: 3 bases; J trimming: 2 bases; junction bases outside the gene matches: 2. CDR1 SGHRS and CDR2 YFSETQ come from the germline V gene. CDR3 length equals 13 residues.

CDR3: CASSLAGQTTTGYTF. The CDR3 region has the DNA TGTGCCAGCAGCTTAGCCGGACAGACTACTACCGGCTACACCTTC. The chain has TRBV7-2 and TRBJ1-2; perhaps TRBD1 as D (6 bases). The CDR3 consists of 15 residues. With 0 bases removed from V and 8 bases from J, the gap between germline ends came to 16 bases. Per the germline V gene, CDR1 is SGHTA and CDR2 is FQGNSA.

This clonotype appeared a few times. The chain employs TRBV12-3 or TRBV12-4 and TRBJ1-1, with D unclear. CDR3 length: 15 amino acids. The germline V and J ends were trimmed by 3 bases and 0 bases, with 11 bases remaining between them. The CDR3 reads CASSLAETMNTEAFF. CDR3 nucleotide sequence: TGTGCCAGCAGTTTGGCCGAAACAATGAACACTGAAGCTTTCTTT.

This chain's CDR3 is CSVEYLGQYGYTF. CDR3 nucleotides: TGCAGCGTTGAATATCTGGGACAGTATGGCTACACCTTC. The V call is TRBV29-1, the J call TRBJ1-2; 7 bases agree with TRBD1. The V and J ends lost 2 bases and 5 bases, in that order; junction bases with no gene match: 5. The germline V gene encodes CDR1 SQVTM and CDR2 ANQGSEA. The CDR3 has 13 amino acids.

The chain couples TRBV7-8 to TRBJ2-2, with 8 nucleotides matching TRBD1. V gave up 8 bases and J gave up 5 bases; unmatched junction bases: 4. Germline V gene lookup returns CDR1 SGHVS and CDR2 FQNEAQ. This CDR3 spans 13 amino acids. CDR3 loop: CASYRTGTGELFF. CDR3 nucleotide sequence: TGTGCCAGCTACAGGACAGGGACCGGGGAGCTGTTTTTT.

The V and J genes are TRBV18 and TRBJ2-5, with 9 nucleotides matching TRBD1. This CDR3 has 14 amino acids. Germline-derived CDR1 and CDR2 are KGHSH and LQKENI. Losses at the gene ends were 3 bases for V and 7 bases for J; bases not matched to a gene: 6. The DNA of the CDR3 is TGTGCCAGCTCACCGGACAGGGGTGAAGGGACCCAGTACTTC. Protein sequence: CASSPDRGEGTQYF.

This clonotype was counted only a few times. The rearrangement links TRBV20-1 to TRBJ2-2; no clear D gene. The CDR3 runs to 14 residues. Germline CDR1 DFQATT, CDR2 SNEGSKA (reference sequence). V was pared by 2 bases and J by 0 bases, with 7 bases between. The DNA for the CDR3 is TGCAGTGCTAGACGGCCCTCGAACACCGGGGAGCTGTTTTTT. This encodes CSARRPSNTGELFF.

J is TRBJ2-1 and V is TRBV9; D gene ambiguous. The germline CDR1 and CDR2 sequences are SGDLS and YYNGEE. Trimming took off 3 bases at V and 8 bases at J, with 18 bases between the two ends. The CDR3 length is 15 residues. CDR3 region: CASSARVPMDDEQFF. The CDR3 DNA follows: TGTGCCAGCAGCGCCCGGGTACCGATGGACGATGAGCAGTTCTTC.

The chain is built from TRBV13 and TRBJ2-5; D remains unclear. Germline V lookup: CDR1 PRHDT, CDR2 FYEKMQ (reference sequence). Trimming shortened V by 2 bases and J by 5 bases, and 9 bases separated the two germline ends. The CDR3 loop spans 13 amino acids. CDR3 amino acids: CASSLQVSETQYF. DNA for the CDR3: TGTGCCAGCAGCTTACAGGTTTCGGAGACCCAGTACTTC.

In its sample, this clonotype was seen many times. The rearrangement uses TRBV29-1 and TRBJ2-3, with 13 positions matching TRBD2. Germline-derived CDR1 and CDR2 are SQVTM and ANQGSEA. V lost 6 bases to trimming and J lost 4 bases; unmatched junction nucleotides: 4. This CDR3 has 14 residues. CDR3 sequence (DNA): TGCAGCGTCAGGACTAGCGGGGGAGCAGATACGCAGTATTTT. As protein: CSVRTSGGADTQYF.

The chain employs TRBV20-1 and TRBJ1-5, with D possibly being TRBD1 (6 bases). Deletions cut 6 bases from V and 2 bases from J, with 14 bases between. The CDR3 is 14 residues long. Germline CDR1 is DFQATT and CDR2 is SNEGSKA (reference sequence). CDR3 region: CSARAGDGNQPQHF. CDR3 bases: TGCAGTGCACGGGCAGGGGATGGCAATCAGCCCCAGCATTTT.

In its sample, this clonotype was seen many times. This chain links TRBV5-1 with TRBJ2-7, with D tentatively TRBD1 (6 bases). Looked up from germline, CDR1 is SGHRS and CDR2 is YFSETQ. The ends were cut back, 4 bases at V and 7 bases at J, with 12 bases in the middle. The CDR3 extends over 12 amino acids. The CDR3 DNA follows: TGCGCCAGCAGCGAAACAGGGCGGGAGCAGTACTTC. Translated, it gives CASSETGREQYF. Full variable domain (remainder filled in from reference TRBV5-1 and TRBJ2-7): KAGVTQTPRYLIKTRGQQVTLSCSPISGHRSVSWYQQTPGQGLQFLFEYFSETQRNKGNFPGRFSGRQFSNSRSEMNVSTLELGDSALYLCASSETGREQYFGPGTRLTVT.

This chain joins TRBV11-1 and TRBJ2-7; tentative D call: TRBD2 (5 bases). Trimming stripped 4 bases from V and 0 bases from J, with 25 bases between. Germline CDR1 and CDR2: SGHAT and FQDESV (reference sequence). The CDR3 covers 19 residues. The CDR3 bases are TGTGCCAGCAGCTCACCAGAACGAACGACGGGGATGTACTCCTACGAGCAGTACTTC. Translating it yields CASSSPERTTGMYSYEQYF.

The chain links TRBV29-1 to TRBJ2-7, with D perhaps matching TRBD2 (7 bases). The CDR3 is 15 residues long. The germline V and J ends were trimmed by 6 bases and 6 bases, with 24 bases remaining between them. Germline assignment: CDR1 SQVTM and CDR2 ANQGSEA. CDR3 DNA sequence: TGCAGCGTCGAAACCCGAGGGGGGGTTAAGAGCGAGCAGTACTTC. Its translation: CSVETRGGVKSEQYF.

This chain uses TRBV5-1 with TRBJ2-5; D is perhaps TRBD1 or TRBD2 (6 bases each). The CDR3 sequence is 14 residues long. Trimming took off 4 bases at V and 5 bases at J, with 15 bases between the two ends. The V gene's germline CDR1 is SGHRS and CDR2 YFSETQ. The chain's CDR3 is CASSVGGARETQYF. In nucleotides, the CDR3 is TGCGCCAGCAGCGTCGGGGGCGCGAGGGAGACCCAGTACTTC. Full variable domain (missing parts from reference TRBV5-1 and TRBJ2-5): KAGVTQTPRYLIKTRGQQVTLSCSPISGHRSVSWYQQTPGQGLQFLFEYFSETQRNKGNFPGRFSGRQFSNSRSEMNVSTLELGDSALYLCASSVGGARETQYFGPGTRLLVL.

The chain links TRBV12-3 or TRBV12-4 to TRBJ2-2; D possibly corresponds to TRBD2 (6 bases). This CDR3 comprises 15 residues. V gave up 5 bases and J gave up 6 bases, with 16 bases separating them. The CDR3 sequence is CASSPLASGPGELFF. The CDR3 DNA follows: TGTGCCAGCAGTCCTCTAGCGTCCGGGCCCGGGGAGCTGTTTTTT.

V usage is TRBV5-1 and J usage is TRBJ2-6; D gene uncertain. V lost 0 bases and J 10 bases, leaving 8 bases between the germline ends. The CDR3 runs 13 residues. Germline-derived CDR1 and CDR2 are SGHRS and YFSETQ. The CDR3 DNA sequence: TGCGCCAGCAGCTTGGACGTGGTAAACGTCCTGACTTTC. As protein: CASSLDVVNVLTF.

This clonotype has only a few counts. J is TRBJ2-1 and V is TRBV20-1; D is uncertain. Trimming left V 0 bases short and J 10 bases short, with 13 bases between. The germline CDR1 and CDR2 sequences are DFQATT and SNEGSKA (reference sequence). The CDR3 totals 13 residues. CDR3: CSARDPLKLEQFF. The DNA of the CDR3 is TGCAGTGCTAGAGATCCACTAAAATTAGAGCAGTTCTTC.

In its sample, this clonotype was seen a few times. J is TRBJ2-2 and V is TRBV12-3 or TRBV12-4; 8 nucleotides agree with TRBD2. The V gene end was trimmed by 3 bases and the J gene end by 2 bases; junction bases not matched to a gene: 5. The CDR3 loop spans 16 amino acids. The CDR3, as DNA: TGTGCCAGCAGTTTCGGTAGCGGGACTAACACCGGGGAGCTGTTTTTT. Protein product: CASSFGSGTNTGELFF.

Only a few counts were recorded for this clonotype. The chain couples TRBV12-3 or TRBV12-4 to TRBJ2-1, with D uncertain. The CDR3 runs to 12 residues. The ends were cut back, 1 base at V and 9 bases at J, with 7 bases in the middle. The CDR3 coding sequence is TGTGCCAGCAGTTTAGGCTGGGCTGAGCAGTTCTTC. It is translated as CASSLGWAEQFF.

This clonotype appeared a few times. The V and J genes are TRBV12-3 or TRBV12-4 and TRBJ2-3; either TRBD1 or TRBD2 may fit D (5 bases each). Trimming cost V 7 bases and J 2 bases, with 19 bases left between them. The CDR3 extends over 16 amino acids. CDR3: CASTLASPGATDTQYF. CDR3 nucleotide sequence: TGTGCCAGCACCTTAGCGTCCCCTGGGGCCACAGATACGCAGTATTTT.

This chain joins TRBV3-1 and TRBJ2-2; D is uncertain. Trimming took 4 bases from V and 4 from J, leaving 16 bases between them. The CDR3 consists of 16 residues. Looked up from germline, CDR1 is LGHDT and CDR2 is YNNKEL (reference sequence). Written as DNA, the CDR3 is TGTGCCAGCAGCCCCCTCGGCGGCTTGAGCACCGGGGAGCTGTTTTTT. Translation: CASSPLGGLSTGELFF.